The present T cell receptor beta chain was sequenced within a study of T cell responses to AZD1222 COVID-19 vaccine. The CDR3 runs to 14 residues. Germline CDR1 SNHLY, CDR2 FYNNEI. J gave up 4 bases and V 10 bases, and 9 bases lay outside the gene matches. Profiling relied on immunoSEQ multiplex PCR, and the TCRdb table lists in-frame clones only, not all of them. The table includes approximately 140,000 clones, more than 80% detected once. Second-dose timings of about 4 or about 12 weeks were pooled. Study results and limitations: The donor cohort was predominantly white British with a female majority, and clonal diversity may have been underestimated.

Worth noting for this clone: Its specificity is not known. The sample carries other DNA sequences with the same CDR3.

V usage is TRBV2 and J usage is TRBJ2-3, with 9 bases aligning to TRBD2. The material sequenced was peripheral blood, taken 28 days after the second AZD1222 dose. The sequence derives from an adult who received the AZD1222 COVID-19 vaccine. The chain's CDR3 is CAKLSGRRADTQYF. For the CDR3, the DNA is TGTGCCAAGCTGAGCGGGAGGAGGGCAGATACGCAGTATTTT.